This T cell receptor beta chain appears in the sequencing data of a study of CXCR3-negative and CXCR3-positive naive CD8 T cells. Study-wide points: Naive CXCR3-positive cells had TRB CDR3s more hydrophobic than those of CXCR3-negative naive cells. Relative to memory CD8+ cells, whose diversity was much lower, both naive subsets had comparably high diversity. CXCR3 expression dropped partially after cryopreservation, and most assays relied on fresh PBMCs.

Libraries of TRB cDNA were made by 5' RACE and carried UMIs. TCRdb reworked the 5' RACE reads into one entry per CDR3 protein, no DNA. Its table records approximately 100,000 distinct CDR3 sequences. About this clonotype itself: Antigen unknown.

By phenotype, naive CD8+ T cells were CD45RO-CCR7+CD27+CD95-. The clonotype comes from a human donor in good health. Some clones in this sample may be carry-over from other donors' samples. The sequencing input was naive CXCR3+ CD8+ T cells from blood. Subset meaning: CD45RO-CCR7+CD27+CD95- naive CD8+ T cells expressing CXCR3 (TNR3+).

The CDR3 sequence is CASSLMTGAENEQFF. The rearrangement links TRBV7-8 to TRBJ2-1; TCRdb proposes TRBD2, but this gene call is untestable without DNA. Per germline, CDR1 SGHVS and CDR2 FQNEAQ. The CDR3 contains 15 residues.